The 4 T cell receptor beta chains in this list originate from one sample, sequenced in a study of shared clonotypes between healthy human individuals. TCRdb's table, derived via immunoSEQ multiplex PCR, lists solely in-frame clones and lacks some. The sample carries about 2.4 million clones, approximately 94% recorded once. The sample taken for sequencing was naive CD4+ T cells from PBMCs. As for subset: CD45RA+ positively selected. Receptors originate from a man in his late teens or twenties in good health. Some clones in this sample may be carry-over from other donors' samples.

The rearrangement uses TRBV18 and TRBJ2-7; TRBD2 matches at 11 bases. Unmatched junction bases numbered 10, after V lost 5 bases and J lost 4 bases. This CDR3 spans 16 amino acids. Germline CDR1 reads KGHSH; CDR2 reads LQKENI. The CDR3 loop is CASSATLLAGAYEQYF. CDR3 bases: TGTGCCAGCTCAGCGACTCTACTAGCGGGAGCTTACGAGCAGTACTTC.

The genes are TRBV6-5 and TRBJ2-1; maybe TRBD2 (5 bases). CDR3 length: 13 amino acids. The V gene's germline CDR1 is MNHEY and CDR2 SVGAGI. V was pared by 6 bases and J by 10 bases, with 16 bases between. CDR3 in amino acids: CASSRVGETEQFF. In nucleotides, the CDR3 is TGTGCCAGCAGCCGAGTCGGGGAGACGGAGCAGTTCTTC.

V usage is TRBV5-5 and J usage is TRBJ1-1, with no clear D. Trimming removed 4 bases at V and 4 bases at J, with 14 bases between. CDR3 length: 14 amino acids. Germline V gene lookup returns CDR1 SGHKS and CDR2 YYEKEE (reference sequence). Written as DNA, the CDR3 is TGTGCCAGCAGCCCAAGTCCGTGGGGCACTGAAGCTTTCTTT. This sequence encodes CASSPSPWGTEAFF.

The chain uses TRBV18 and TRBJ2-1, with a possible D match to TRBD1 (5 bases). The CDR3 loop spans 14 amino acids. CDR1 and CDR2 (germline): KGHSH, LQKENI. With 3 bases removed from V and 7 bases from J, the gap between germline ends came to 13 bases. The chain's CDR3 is CASSPSRQPNEQFF. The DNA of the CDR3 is TGTGCCAGCTCACCGTCTAGACAGCCTAATGAGCAGTTCTTC.